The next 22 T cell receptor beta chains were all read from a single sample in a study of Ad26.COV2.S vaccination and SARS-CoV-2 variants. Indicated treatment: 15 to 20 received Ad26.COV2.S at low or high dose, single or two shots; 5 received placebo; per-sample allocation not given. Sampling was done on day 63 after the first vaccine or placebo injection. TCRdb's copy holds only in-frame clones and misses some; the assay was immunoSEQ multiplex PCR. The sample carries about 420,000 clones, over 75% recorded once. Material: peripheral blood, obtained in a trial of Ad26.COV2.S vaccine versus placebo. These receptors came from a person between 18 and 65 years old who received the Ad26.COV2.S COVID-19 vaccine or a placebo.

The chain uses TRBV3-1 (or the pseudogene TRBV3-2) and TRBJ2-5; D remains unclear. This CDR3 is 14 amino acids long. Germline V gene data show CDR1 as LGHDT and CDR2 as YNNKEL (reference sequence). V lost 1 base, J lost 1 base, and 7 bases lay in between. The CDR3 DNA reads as TGTGCCAGCAGCCAAGTAACCGGCCAAGAGACCCAGTACTTC. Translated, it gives CASSQVTGQETQYF.

The CDR3, as DNA: TGTGCCAGCAGGTCCAGGGGAACTGAGACCCAGTACTTC. Translating gives CASRSRGTETQYF. V gene TRBV28 combines with J gene TRBJ2-5; D may be TRBD1 (6 bases). Germline V CDR1 and CDR2: MDHEN, SYDVKM. Trimming took off 6 bases at V and 5 bases at J, with 13 bases between the two ends. This CDR3 has 13 amino acids.

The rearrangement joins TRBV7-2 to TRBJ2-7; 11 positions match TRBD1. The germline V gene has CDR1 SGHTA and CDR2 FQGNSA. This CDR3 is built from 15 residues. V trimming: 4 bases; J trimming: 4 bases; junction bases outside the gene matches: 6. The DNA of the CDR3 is TGTGCCAGCAGCTCTGGGACAGGGGGTCAGTACGAGCAGTACTTC. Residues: CASSSGTGGQYEQYF.

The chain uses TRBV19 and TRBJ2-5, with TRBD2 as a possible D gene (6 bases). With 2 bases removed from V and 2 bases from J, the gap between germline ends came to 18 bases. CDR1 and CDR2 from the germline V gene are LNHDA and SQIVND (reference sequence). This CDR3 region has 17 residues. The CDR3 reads CASSITHSQAGQETQYF. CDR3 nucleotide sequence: TGTGCCAGTAGTATAACCCACAGTCAAGCGGGTCAAGAGACCCAGTACTTC. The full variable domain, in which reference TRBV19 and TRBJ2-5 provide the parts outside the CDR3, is DGGITQSPKYLFRKEGQNVTLSCEQNLNHDAMYWYRQDPGQGLRLIYYSQIVNDFQKGDIAEGYSVSREKKESFPLTVTSAQKNPTAFYLCASSITHSQAGQETQYFGPGTRLLVL.

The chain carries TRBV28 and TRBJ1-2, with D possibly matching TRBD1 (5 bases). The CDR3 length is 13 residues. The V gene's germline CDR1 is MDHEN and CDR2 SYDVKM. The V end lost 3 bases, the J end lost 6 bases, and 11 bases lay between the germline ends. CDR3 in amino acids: CASSFPTVNGYTF. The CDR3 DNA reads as TGTGCCAGCAGTTTCCCGACAGTAAATGGCTACACCTTC.

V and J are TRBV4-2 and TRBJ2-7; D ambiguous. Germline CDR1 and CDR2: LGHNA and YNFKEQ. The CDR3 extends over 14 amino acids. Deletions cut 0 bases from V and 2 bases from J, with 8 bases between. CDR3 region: CASSQEVGPYEQYF. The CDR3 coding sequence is TGTGCCAGCAGCCAAGAGGTCGGGCCCTACGAGCAGTACTTC.

The DNA for the CDR3 is TGTGCCAGCAGTTCCTCCGGGACAGGGGCCCTCGGTTACGAGCAGTACTTC. Translated: CASSSSGTGALGYEQYF. The chain combines TRBV6-2 or TRBV6-3 with TRBJ2-7; 10 positions match TRBD1. V gave up 4 bases and J gave up 4 bases; unmatched junction bases: 13. CDR3 length: 17 residues. CDR1 MNHEY and CDR2 SVGEGT come from the germline V gene.

DNA of the CDR3: TGTGCCAGCAGGGACTGGACCTACGAGCAGTACTTC. This codes for CASRDWTYEQYF. The chain joins TRBV2 to TRBJ2-7; D may be TRBD2 (5 bases). In germline, CDR1 is SNHLY, CDR2 FYNNEI. The CDR3 totals 12 residues. Trimming took off 6 bases at V and 2 bases at J, with 8 bases between the two ends.

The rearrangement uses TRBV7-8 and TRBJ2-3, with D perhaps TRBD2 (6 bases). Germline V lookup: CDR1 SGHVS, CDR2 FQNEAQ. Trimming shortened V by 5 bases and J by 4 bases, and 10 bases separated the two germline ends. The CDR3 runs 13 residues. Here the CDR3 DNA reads TGTGCCAGCAGCACCGGGGGTGCAGATACGCAGTATTTT. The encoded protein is CASSTGGADTQYF.

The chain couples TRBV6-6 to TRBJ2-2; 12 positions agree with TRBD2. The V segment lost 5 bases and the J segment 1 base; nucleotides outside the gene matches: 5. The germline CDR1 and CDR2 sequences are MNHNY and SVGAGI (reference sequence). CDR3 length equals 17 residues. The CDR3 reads CASSPETSGGNTGELFF. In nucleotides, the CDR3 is TGTGCCAGCAGTCCCGAGACTAGCGGGGGGAACACCGGGGAGCTGTTTTTT.

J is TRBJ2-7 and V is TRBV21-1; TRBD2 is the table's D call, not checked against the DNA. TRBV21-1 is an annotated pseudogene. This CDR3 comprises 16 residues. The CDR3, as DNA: TGTGCCAGCAGCTGGCCGGAACTAGCGGGGGGCTACGAGCAGTACTTC. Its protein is CASSWPELAGGYEQYF.

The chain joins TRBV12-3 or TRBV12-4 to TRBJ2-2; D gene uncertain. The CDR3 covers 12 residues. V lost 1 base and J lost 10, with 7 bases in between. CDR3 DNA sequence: TGTGCCAGCAGTTTAGGGATAGAGGAGCTGTTTTTT. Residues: CASSLGIEELFF.

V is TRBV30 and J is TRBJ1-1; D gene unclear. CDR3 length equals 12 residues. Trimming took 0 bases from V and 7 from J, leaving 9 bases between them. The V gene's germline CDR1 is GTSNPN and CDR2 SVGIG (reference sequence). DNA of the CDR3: TGTGCCTGGAGTGTCGGGCGGAGTGAAGCTTTCTTT. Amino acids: CAWSVGRSEAFF.

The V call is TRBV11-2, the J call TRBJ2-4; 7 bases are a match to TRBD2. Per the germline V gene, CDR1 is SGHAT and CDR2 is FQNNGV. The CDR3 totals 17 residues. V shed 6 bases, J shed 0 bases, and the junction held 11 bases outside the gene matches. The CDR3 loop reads CASRNFGGNVAKNIQYF. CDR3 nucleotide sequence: TGTGCCAGCAGAAACTTCGGGGGGAACGTAGCCAAAAACATTCAGTACTTC.

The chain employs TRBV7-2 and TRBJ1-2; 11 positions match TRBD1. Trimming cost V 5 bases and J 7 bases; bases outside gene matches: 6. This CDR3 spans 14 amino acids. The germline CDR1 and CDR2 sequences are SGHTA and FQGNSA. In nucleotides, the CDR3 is TGTGCCAGCAGCGGATGGACAGGGGGCGGTGGCTACACCTTC. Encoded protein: CASSGWTGGGGYTF.

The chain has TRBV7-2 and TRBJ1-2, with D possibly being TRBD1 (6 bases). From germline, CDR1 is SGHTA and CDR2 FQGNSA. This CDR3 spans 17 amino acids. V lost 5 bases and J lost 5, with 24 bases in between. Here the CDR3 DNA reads TGTGCCAGCAGCCCGCAGGGCACTGGGGGCCTGAGGTATGGCTACACCTTC. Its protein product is CASSPQGTGGLRYGYTF.

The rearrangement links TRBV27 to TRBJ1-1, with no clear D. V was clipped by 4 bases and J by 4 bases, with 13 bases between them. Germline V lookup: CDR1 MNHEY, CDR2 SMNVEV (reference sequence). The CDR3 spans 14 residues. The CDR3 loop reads CASSSQGGSTEAFF. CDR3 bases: TGTGCCAGCAGTTCACAAGGAGGGAGCACTGAAGCTTTCTTT.

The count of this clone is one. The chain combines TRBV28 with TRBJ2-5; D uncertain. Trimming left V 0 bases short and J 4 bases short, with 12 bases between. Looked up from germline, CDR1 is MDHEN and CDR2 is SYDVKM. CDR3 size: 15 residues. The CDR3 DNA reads TGTGCCAGCAGTTTATGGCTAGGGTCATCAGAGACCCAGTACTTC. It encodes CASSLWLGSSETQYF. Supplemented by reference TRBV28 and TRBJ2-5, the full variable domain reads DVKVTQSSRYLVKRTGEKVFLECVQDMDHENMFWYRQDPGLGLRLIYFSYDVKMKEKGDIPEGYSVSREKKERFSLILESASTNQTSMYLCASSLWLGSSETQYFGPGTRLLVL.

In DNA, the CDR3 is TGTGCCAGCAGCTATCCTGGTCGGGGGGCCAAAGAGACCCAGTACTTC. Translation gives CASSYPGRGAKETQYF. The gene calls are TRBV7-9 and TRBJ2-5; TRBD2 is a possible D gene (7 bases). This CDR3 spans 16 amino acids. V lost 4 bases, J lost 3 bases, and 18 bases lay in between. The germline gives CDR1 SEHNR, CDR2 FQNEAQ (reference sequence).

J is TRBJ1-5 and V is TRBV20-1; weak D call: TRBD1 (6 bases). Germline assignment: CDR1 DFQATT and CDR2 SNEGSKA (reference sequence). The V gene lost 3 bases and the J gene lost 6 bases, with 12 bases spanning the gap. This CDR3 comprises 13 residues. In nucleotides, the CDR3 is TGCAGTGCTAGTACAGGGAGGGGTCAGCCCCAGCATTTT. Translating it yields CSASTGRGQPQHF.

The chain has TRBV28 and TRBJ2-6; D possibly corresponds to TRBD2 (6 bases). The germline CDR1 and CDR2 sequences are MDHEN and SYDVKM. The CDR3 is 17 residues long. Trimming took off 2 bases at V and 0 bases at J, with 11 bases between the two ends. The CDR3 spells CASSLGVGSSGANVLTF. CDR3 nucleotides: TGTGCCAGCAGTTTAGGCGTCGGGAGCTCTGGGGCCAACGTCCTGACTTTC. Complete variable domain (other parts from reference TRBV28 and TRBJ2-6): DVKVTQSSRYLVKRTGEKVFLECVQDMDHENMFWYRQDPGLGLRLIYFSYDVKMKEKGDIPEGYSVSREKKERFSLILESASTNQTSMYLCASSLGVGSSGANVLTFGAGSRLTVL.

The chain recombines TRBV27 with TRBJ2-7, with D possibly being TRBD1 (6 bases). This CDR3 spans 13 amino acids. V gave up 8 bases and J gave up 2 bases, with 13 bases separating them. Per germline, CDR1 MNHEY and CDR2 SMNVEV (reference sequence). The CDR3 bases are TGTGCCAGCGCCCACAGGGTGACCTACGAGCAGTACTTC. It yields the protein CASAHRVTYEQYF.